The text below deals with one T cell receptor beta chain. V was pared by 0 bases and J by 7 bases, with 10 bases between. CDR3 size: 14 residues. The germline gives CDR1 MNHEY, CDR2 SVGAGI. This sample is drawn from a study of beta chain features in type 1 diabetes. The authors reverse transcribed all of the isolated RNA, so sequencing captured expressed TCRB transcripts. This table comes from immunoSEQ multiplex PCR, and its TCRdb copy is limited to in-frame clones, with some not included. Here the sample spans around 280,000 clones, around 7.8% being singletons. The TCR comes from a woman aged 18 to 35 in good health. The specimen sequenced was central memory CD4+ T cells from blood. The chain links TRBV6-5 to TRBJ1-5, with a weak D call TRBD1 (6 bases). CDR3: CASSYSRQGQPQHF. CDR3 DNA sequence: TGTGCCAGCAGTTACTCAAGGCAGGGGCAGCCCCAGCATTTT.